The 30 T cell receptor beta chains given below trace back to one sample, sequenced in a study of shared clonotypes between healthy human individuals. The table came from immunoSEQ multiplex PCR; TCRdb's copy has only in-frame clones and leaves some out. The sample has roughly 2 million clones, 95% seen once; the top ten hold roughly 0.13%. What was sequenced was naive CD4+ T cells sorted from blood. The subset here: CD45RA+ positively selected. Receptors were obtained from a man younger than 35 in good health.

The chain joins TRBV5-1 to TRBJ1-2, with TRBD1 matching over 7 bases. The CDR3 sequence is 18 residues long. Germline CDR1 and CDR2: SGHRS and YFSETQ. V lost 4 bases, J lost 4 bases, and 19 bases stayed unmatched. CDR3: CASSPDRTYANTGYGYTF. The CDR3, as DNA: TGCGCCAGCAGCCCGGACAGGACCTACGCGAATACCGGCTATGGCTACACCTTC. The whole variable domain, remainder taken from reference TRBV5-1 and TRBJ1-2, is KAGVTQTPRYLIKTRGQQVTLSCSPISGHRSVSWYQQTPGQGLQFLFEYFSETQRNKGNFPGRFSGRQFSNSRSEMNVSTLELGDSALYLCASSPDRTYANTGYGYTFGSGTRLTVV.

CDR3 loop: CASSYSRQGLSNEQFF. For the CDR3, the DNA is TGTGCCAGCAGTTACTCTCGACAGGGGTTAAGCAATGAGCAGTTCTTC. The chain links TRBV6-5 to TRBJ2-1, with 8 bases aligning to TRBD1. Germline V gene lookup returns CDR1 MNHEY and CDR2 SVGAGI. Losses at the gene ends were 0 bases for V and 6 bases for J; bases not matched to a gene: 7. The CDR3 runs 16 residues.

The genes are TRBV7-2 and TRBJ2-3, with 8 bases lining up with TRBD2. CDR1 and CDR2 from the germline V gene are SGHTA and FQGNSA. CDR3 size: 15 residues. V lost 3 bases to trimming and J lost 2 bases; unmatched junction nucleotides: 4. CDR3 coding DNA: TGTGCCAGCAGCTTTAGGCGGGGGGTCACAGATACGCAGTATTTT. Protein sequence: CASSFRRGVTDTQYF.

V and J are TRBV7-9 and TRBJ2-7, with D unresolved. The V gene lost 1 base and the J gene lost 1 base, with 8 bases spanning the gap. The CDR3 loop spans 14 amino acids. Germline V gene lookup returns CDR1 SEHNR and CDR2 FQNEAQ (reference sequence). CDR3 DNA sequence: TGTGCCAGCAGCTTAGATGGGAAATCCTACGAGCAGTACTTC. Residues: CASSLDGKSYEQYF. Drawing the rest from reference TRBV7-9 and TRBJ2-7, the complete variable domain is DTGVSQNPRHKITKRGQNVTFRCDPISEHNRLYWYRQTLGQGPEFLTYFQNEAQLEKSRLLSDRFSAERPKGSFSTLEIQRTEQGDSAMYLCASSLDGKSYEQYFGPGTRLTVT.

The CDR3 bases are TGTGCCAGCAGTCTCCGCGGGGGAAGGGACTATGGCTACACCTTC. As protein: CASSLRGGRDYGYTF. The chain carries TRBV28 and TRBJ1-2; D might be TRBD1 (5 bases). This CDR3 has 15 residues. In germline, CDR1 is MDHEN, CDR2 SYDVKM. V was clipped by 5 bases and J by 3 bases, with 16 bases between them.

The rearrangement links TRBV7-9 to TRBJ2-3; TRBD2 might be the D (6 bases). This CDR3 has 15 amino acids. V lost 5 bases, J lost 4 bases, and 16 bases lay in between. Germline V gene sequence: CDR1 SEHNR, CDR2 FQNEAQ (reference sequence). CDR3 region: CASSTWDGSADTQYF. Here the CDR3 DNA reads TGTGCCAGCAGCACTTGGGACGGGAGCGCAGATACGCAGTATTTT.

Worth noting for this clone: Other DNA sequences in the same sample also yield this CDR3. The chain links TRBV7-2 to TRBJ2-3, with D unresolved. Germline-derived CDR1 and CDR2 are SGHTA and FQGNSA. Deletions cut 5 bases from V and 0 bases from J, with 9 bases between. CDR3 size: 14 residues. CDR3 bases: TGTGCCAGCAGCCTCCGGCGGAGCACAGATACGCAGTATTTT. Its translation: CASSLRRSTDTQYF.

The J gene is TRBJ2-7, the V gene TRBV30, with D maybe TRBD2 (5 bases). The CDR3 covers 15 residues. Trimming removed 3 bases from V and 2 bases from J, with 17 bases in between. CDR1 is GTSNPN and CDR2 is SVGIG in the germline V gene (reference sequence). Here the CDR3 DNA reads TGTGCCTGGAGAAGGCCCCGCCTCGGGACCTACGAGCAGTACTTC. Translated, it gives CAWRRPRLGTYEQYF.

The CDR3 region has the DNA TGTGCCAGCTCATTACACTGGGGGACTGAAGCTTTCTTT. Translating gives CASSLHWGTEAFF. V gene TRBV18 combines with J gene TRBJ1-1; D might be TRBD1 (5 bases). CDR3 size: 13 residues. V gave up 5 bases and J gave up 5 bases, with 12 bases separating them. In germline, CDR1 is KGHSH, CDR2 LQKENI.

The chain joins TRBV9 to TRBJ1-4, with a weak D call TRBD1 (5 bases). The germline CDR1 and CDR2 sequences are SGDLS and YYNGEE. V dropped 4 bases and J dropped 3 bases, with 13 bases sitting between them. The CDR3 contains 15 residues. The chain's CDR3 is CASSWGVEANEKLFF. The CDR3 DNA reads as TGTGCCAGCAGCTGGGGGGTGGAAGCTAATGAAAAACTGTTTTTT. Together with reference TRBV9 and TRBJ1-4, the CDR3 gives the full variable domain: DSGVTQTPKHLITATGQRVTLRCSPRSGDLSVYWYQQSLDQGLQFLIQYYNGEERAKGNILERFSAQQFPDLHSELNLSSLELGDSALYFCASSWGVEANEKLFFGSGTQLSVL.

CDR3 amino acids: CASSLDLAGSTDTQYF. CDR3 bases: TGTGCCAGCAGCTTGGATCTAGCGGGGAGCACAGATACGCAGTATTTT. The rearrangement uses TRBV7-9 and TRBJ2-3; 9 positions agree with TRBD2. Unmatched junction bases numbered 4, after V lost 3 bases and J lost 0 bases. The CDR3 contains 16 residues. Germline loops: CDR1 SEHNR, CDR2 FQNEAQ (reference sequence).

The V and J genes are TRBV4-1 and TRBJ1-2, with 7 positions matching TRBD1. CDR1 MGHRA and CDR2 YSYEKL come from the germline V gene. The CDR3 sequence is 15 residues long. Germline trimming cut 1 base from V and 8 bases from J; bases unmatched to any gene: 10. CDR3: CASSQAGTALWGYTF. In DNA, the CDR3 is TGCGCCAGCAGCCAAGCGGGGACAGCTCTATGGGGCTACACCTTC.

The CDR3 DNA is TGTGCCAGCAGCTTATCGGCGGGAGGGGAAAACACAGATACGCAGTATTTT. Protein: CASSLSAGGENTDTQYF. This sequence joins TRBV13 and TRBJ2-3, with 9 bases aligning to TRBD2. The V and J ends lost 2 bases and 2 bases, in that order; junction bases with no gene match: 8. The CDR3 sequence is 17 residues long. Germline CDR1 is PRHDT and CDR2 is FYEKMQ (reference sequence). Together with reference TRBV13 and TRBJ2-3, the CDR3 gives the full variable domain: AAGVIQSPRHLIKEKRETATLKCYPIPRHDTVYWYQQGPGQDPQFLISFYEKMQSDKGSIPDRFSAQQFSDYHSELNMSSLELGDSALYFCASSLSAGGENTDTQYFGPGTRLTVL.

On this clone itself: Other DNA sequences of this sample code for an identical CDR3. The chain carries TRBV5-1 and TRBJ2-3; D is unresolved. The CDR3 has 13 amino acids. Germline assignment: CDR1 SGHRS and CDR2 YFSETQ. The ends were cut back, 4 bases at V and 2 bases at J, with 8 bases in the middle. The CDR3 sequence is CASSLTDTDTQYF. CDR3 nucleotide sequence: TGCGCCAGCAGCCTGACCGACACAGATACGCAGTATTTT.

This CDR3 reads CASKRTGTENIQYF. In DNA form, the CDR3 reads TGTGCCAGCAAACGGACAGGGACGGAAAACATTCAGTACTTC. This sequence joins TRBV2 and TRBJ2-4; 8 nucleotides agree with TRBD1. The J segment lost 5 bases and the V segment lost 7 bases, leaving 7 bases of the junction unmatched. This CDR3 has 14 amino acids. Germline assignment: CDR1 SNHLY and CDR2 FYNNEI.

In regard to this clone: One end of the junction is discordant with germline, which a read error may explain. The rearrangement links TRBV7-3 to TRBJ2-7; no firm D call. Germline-derived CDR1 and CDR2 are SGHTA and FQGTGA. The length of the CDR3 is 15 residues. The CDR3 nucleotides read TGCGCCAGCAGCCATGGGTCCCGCAGCTCCTACGAGCAGTACTTC. The encoded protein is CASSHGSRSSYEQYF.

The rearrangement uses TRBV2 and TRBJ1-4, with 7 nucleotides matching TRBD1. The CDR3 extends over 16 amino acids. Germline CDR1 reads SNHLY; CDR2 reads FYNNEI. The J segment lost 10 bases and the V segment lost 5 bases, leaving 16 bases of the junction unmatched. CDR3: CASSTQGTRTGGKLFF. The CDR3 DNA reads as TGTGCCAGCAGTACACAGGGGACCCGGACCGGGGGAAAACTGTTTTTT.

The J gene is TRBJ2-3, the V gene TRBV7-9; tentative D call: TRBD2 (5 bases). This CDR3 has 11 amino acids. Trimming took off 6 bases at V and 4 bases at J, with 5 bases between the two ends. Germline V gives CDR1 SEHNR, CDR2 FQNEAQ (reference sequence). The CDR3 DNA reads TGTGCCAGCAGACTAGCAGATACGCAGTATTTT. Its protein is CASRLADTQYF.

This sequence joins TRBV2 and TRBJ1-1; D is undetermined. CDR1 is SNHLY, CDR2 FYNNEI, per germline. The CDR3 totals 13 residues. V lost 6 bases to trimming and J lost 5 bases, with 13 bases between them. The CDR3 here is CASRIGMGTEAFF. The CDR3, as DNA: TGTGCCAGCAGGATTGGGATGGGGACTGAAGCTTTCTTT.

About this clone: Distinct nucleotide sequences in the sample also encode this CDR3. This chain joins TRBV11-2 and TRBJ2-7, with D perhaps matching TRBD2 (6 bases). Between the trimmed V and J ends, which lost 5 bases and 6 bases, there was a span of 11 bases. In germline, CDR1 is SGHAT, CDR2 FQNNGV. The CDR3 runs to 12 residues. CDR3 DNA sequence: TGTGCCAGCAGCCTCGGAGGGGTCGAGCAGTACTTC. Protein product: CASSLGGVEQYF. The complete variable domain, with remaining parts taken from reference TRBV11-2 and TRBJ2-7, reads EAGVAQSPRYKIIEKRQSVAFWCNPISGHATLYWYQQILGQGPKLLIQFQNNGVVDDSQLPKDRFSAERLKGVDSTLKIQPAKLEDSAVYLCASSLGGVEQYFGPGTRLTVT.

The chain is built from TRBV7-3 and TRBJ2-2; 9 bases are a match to TRBD2. V was pared by 2 bases and J by 4 bases, with 5 bases of the junction left unmatched. The germline V gene encodes CDR1 SGHTA and CDR2 FQGTGA. The CDR3 consists of 16 residues. The CDR3 DNA is TGTGCCAGCAGCTTACAAGCGGGGGGACTCACCGGGGAGCTGTTTTTT. Its translation is CASSLQAGGLTGELFF.

The chain recombines TRBV6-1 with TRBJ2-3; unclear D gene. The germline V gene encodes CDR1 MNHNS and CDR2 SASEGT. V lost 6 bases, J lost 6 bases, and 7 bases lay in between. This CDR3 contains 11 residues. CDR3 region: CASRGIDTQYF. CDR3 nucleotides: TGTGCCAGCAGAGGGATTGATACGCAGTATTTT.

The chain carries TRBV7-9 and TRBJ2-7; D is uncertain. Germline V CDR1 and CDR2: SEHNR, FQNEAQ (reference sequence). This CDR3 comprises 11 residues. V lost 5 bases, J lost 10 bases, and 12 bases lay in between. In nucleotides, the CDR3 is TGTGCCAGCAGCCCGGGCACAGACCAGTACTTC. It translates to CASSPGTDQYF.

The rearrangement uses TRBV4-1 and TRBJ2-5; unclear D gene. CDR1 is MGHRA and CDR2 is YSYEKL in the germline V gene. V shed 4 bases and J shed 0 bases, with 15 bases lying between them. The CDR3 covers 16 residues. The CDR3 protein is CASSLAPGGYQETQYF. DNA for the CDR3: TGCGCCAGCAGCCTCGCTCCAGGCGGCTACCAAGAGACCCAGTACTTC.

The CDR3 here is CASSLEGGMGQYF. The CDR3 coding sequence is TGCGCCAGCAGCTTGGAAGGAGGGATGGGGCAGTATTTT. This sequence joins TRBV5-1 and TRBJ2-3; D possibly corresponds to TRBD2 (6 bases). Trimming stripped 0 bases from V and 11 bases from J, with 13 bases between. The CDR3 is 13 amino acids. CDR1 and CDR2 (germline): SGHRS, YFSETQ. Drawing the rest from reference TRBV5-1 and TRBJ2-3, the complete variable domain is KAGVTQTPRYLIKTRGQQVTLSCSPISGHRSVSWYQQTPGQGLQFLFEYFSETQRNKGNFPGRFSGRQFSNSRSEMNVSTLELGDSALYLCASSLEGGMGQYFGPGTRLTVL.

Remarks on this clone: One junction end disagrees with the germline gene, perhaps due to a read error. V is TRBV7-7 and J is TRBJ2-5; 7 bases map to TRBD1. The CDR3 has 13 amino acids. Per the germline V gene, CDR1 is SSHAT and CDR2 is FNYEAQ (reference sequence). The CDR3 coding sequence is TGTGCTAGCAGCTTCCACAGGGGACAGACCCAGTACTTC. Translation: CASSFHRGQTQYF.

This clone was seen more than once but under ten times. The germline gene is not matched at one end of the junction; a read error may be the cause. The rearrangement uses TRBV5-4 and TRBJ2-1; D ambiguous. Per germline, CDR1 SGHNT and CDR2 YYREEE (reference sequence). The CDR3 consists of 15 residues. CDR3 loop: CASSQDGEAWGEQFF. The CDR3 bases are TGCGCCAGCAGCCAAGATGGGGAAGCTTGGGGTGAGCAGTTCTTC.

The genes are TRBV7-3 and TRBJ1-1; 7 nucleotides match TRBD1. V was pared by 2 bases and J by 1 base, with 4 bases of the junction left unmatched. Germline V gives CDR1 SGHTA, CDR2 FQGTGA. The CDR3 contains 15 residues. CDR3 in DNA: TGTGCCAGCAGCTTATCCGGGACAGCGAACACTGAAGCTTTCTTT. Translating it yields CASSLSGTANTEAFF. Full variable domain (missing parts from reference TRBV7-3 and TRBJ1-1): GAGVSQTPSNKVTEKGKYVELRCDPISGHTALYWYRQSLGQGPEFLIYFQGTGAADDSGLPNDRFFAVRPEGSVSTLKIQRTERGDSAVYLCASSLSGTANTEAFFGQGTRLTVV.

V usage is TRBV5-6 and J usage is TRBJ2-7; 10 bases line up with TRBD2. This CDR3 spans 14 amino acids. J was trimmed by 5 bases and V by 4 bases; bases with no gene match: 6. The V gene's germline CDR1 is SGHDT and CDR2 YYEEEE. The CDR3: CASSTASGSDEQYF. CDR3 bases: TGTGCCAGCAGCACGGCTAGCGGGAGTGACGAGCAGTACTTC.

The genes are TRBV11-3 and TRBJ2-1; a weak D match, TRBD2 (6 bases). Germline lookup yields CDR1 SGHNT and CDR2 YENEEA. The CDR3 covers 14 residues. V lost 5 bases to trimming and J lost 5 bases, with 13 bases between them. CDR3 residues: CASSRGRENNEQFF. The CDR3 coding sequence is TGTGCCAGCAGCCGGGGCCGGGAGAACAATGAGCAGTTCTTC.